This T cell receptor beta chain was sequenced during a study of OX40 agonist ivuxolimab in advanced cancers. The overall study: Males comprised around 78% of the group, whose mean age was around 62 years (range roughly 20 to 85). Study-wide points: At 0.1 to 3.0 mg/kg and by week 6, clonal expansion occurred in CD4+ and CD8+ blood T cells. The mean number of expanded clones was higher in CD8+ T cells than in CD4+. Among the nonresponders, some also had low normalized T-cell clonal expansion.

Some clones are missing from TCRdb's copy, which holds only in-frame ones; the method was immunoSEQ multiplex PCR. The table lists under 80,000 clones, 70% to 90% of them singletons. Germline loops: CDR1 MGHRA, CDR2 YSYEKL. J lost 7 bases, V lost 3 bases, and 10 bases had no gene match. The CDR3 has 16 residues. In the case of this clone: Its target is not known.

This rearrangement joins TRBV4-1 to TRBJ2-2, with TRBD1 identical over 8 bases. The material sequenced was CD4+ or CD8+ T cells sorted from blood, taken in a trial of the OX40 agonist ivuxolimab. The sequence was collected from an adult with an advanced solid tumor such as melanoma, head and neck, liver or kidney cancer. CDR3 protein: CASSQETGEVGGELFF. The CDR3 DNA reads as TGCGCCAGCAGCCAGGAGACAGGGGAGGTCGGCGGGGAGCTGTTTTTT.